Following are 16 T cell receptor beta chains from one sample sequenced in a study of immune evolution from preneoplasia to lung adenocarcinoma. Libraries were prepared by immunoSEQ multiplex PCR; TCRdb keeps only in-frame clonotypes and omits some of them. The sample lists 27,000 or so clones; approximately 74% were seen once. Sequencing was done on a sample of FFPE invasive lung adenocarcinoma tissue. The receptors here all came from a person between 60 and 70 years old with invasive lung adenocarcinoma. Some clones in this sample may be carry-over from other donors' samples.

The gene calls are TRBV6-5 and TRBJ2-7, with 8 bases identical to TRBD1. This CDR3 is 14 amino acids long. Germline V gives CDR1 MNHEY, CDR2 SVGAGI. The V segment lost 3 bases and the J segment 3 bases; nucleotides outside the gene matches: 4. The CDR3: CASSYPDRGYEQYF. The CDR3, as DNA: TGTGCCAGCAGTTATCCCGACAGGGGCTACGAGCAGTACTTC.

The chain carries TRBV5-6 and TRBJ1-2; no clear D gene. This CDR3 is built from 11 residues. Trimming left V 4 bases short and J 7 bases short, with 8 bases between. Per the germline V gene, CDR1 is SGHDT and CDR2 is YYEEEE. The CDR3 nucleotides are TGTGCCAGCAGCACCTTAAGTGGCTACACCTTC. Translation: CASSTLSGYTF.

A few counts support this clone. The chain carries TRBV5-1 and TRBJ2-7; D is ambiguous. The CDR3 runs 14 residues. Trimming pared 3 bases from V and 5 bases from J, leaving 15 bases between. Germline V CDR1 and CDR2: SGHRS, YFSETQ. The CDR3: CASSSGSGIHEQYF. CDR3 in DNA: TGCGCCAGCAGCTCGGGCTCAGGTATCCACGAGCAGTACTTC.

The J gene is TRBJ2-1, the V gene TRBV29-1; D may match TRBD1 or TRBD2 (6 bases each). The CDR3 consists of 14 residues. From germline, CDR1 is SQVTM and CDR2 ANQGSEA. V shed 6 bases and J shed 8 bases, with 20 bases lying between them. The CDR3 sequence is CSVDNILGGDEQFF. For the CDR3, the DNA is TGCAGCGTGGACAACATCCTGGGGGGCGATGAGCAGTTCTTC.

This clone has just a few counts. This specimen includes other DNA sequences encoding the same CDR3. The chain is built from TRBV30 and TRBJ2-7; D is unresolved. CDR1 GTSNPN and CDR2 SVGIG come from the germline V gene (reference sequence). Trimming removed 1 base at V and 0 bases at J, with 7 bases between. This CDR3 contains 13 residues. The CDR3 region is CAWSGQDSYEQYF. The CDR3 nucleotides are TGTGCCTGGAGTGGCCAGGACTCCTACGAGCAGTACTTC.

V gene TRBV4-2 combines with J gene TRBJ2-7, with 8 nucleotides matching TRBD1. This CDR3 region has 17 residues. Germline values: CDR1 LGHNA, CDR2 YNFKEQ. The V and J ends lost 2 bases and 3 bases, in that order; junction bases with no gene match: 12. Here the CDR3 DNA reads TGTGCCAGCAGCCAATCCACCGGGACAGGCGCCCTCTACGAGCAGTACTTC. The encoded protein is CASSQSTGTGALYEQYF.

This clone showed up just once. The chain employs TRBV27 and TRBJ1-1, with D unresolved. The germline gives CDR1 MNHEY, CDR2 SMNVEV (reference sequence). This CDR3 is 13 amino acids long. V was trimmed by 7 bases and J by 3 bases, leaving 12 bases between them. The CDR3 protein is CASKRLGDTEAFF. The CDR3 region has the DNA TGTGCCAGCAAGCGACTCGGGGACACTGAAGCTTTCTTT.

V and J are TRBV18 and TRBJ1-1; TRBD1 might be the D (6 bases). The V and J ends lost 6 bases and 6 bases respectively, with 17 bases between them. The germline gives CDR1 KGHSH, CDR2 LQKENI. The CDR3 extends over 14 amino acids. This CDR3 is CASSLKGGNSEAFF. For the CDR3, the DNA is TGTGCCAGCTCCCTCAAAGGGGGGAATTCTGAAGCTTTCTTT.

This chain uses TRBV5-4 with TRBJ2-1; the D gene is possibly TRBD2 (5 bases). This CDR3 comprises 12 residues. Trimming took off 7 bases at V and 0 bases at J, with 5 bases between the two ends. Per the germline V gene, CDR1 is SGHNT and CDR2 is YYREEE (reference sequence). CDR3: CASGSSYNEQFF. As DNA, the CDR3 is TGTGCCAGCGGGAGCTCCTACAATGAGCAGTTCTTC.

This clone occurred a few times. The V and J genes are TRBV11-2 and TRBJ1-2; no clear D gene. The V and J ends lost 5 bases and 3 bases respectively, with 16 bases between them. Germline V gives CDR1 SGHAT, CDR2 FQNNGV. There are 15 residues in the CDR3. This CDR3 reads CASSPRVGSDYGYTF. The DNA for the CDR3 is TGTGCCAGCAGCCCCCGCGTGGGATCGGACTATGGCTACACCTTC.

The chain is built from TRBV19 and TRBJ2-1; TRBD2 might be the D (5 bases). The CDR3 contains 15 residues. Looked up from germline, CDR1 is LNHDA and CDR2 is SQIVND (reference sequence). The V and J ends lost 2 bases and 0 bases respectively, with 8 bases between them. CDR3 bases: TGTGCCAGTAGTATAAGAGGGAGCTCCTACAATGAGCAGTTCTTC. Translating gives CASSIRGSSYNEQFF. The variable domain in full, completed from reference TRBV19 and TRBJ2-1, reads DGGITQSPKYLFRKEGQNVTLSCEQNLNHDAMYWYRQDPGQGLRLIYYSQIVNDFQKGDIAEGYSVSREKKESFPLTVTSAQKNPTAFYLCASSIRGSSYNEQFFGPGTRLTVL.

The chain is built from TRBV2 and TRBJ1-4; D perhaps matches TRBD1 (6 bases). Trimming shortened V by 3 bases and J by 8 bases, and 16 bases separated the two germline ends. This CDR3 is 15 amino acids long. Germline loops: CDR1 SNHLY, CDR2 FYNNEI. The CDR3 region is CASSDPGQVREKLFF. The CDR3 bases are TGTGCCAGCAGTGATCCGGGACAAGTCCGGGAAAAACTGTTTTTT.

V gene TRBV11-2 combines with J gene TRBJ2-2; D is ambiguous. V lost 6 bases to trimming and J lost 5 bases, with 22 bases between them. This CDR3 has 17 amino acids. CDR1 SGHAT and CDR2 FQNNGV come from the germline V gene. For the CDR3, the DNA is TGTGCCAGCAGTCCCGCCGGAAGGCTCTACCTAACCGGGGAGCTGTTTTTT. It specifies CASSPAGRLYLTGELFF.

The V gene is TRBV11-3, the J gene TRBJ2-7, with D hard to call. The CDR3 totals 11 residues. The V end was cut by 5 bases, the J end by 2 bases, with 4 bases between. Germline lookup yields CDR1 SGHNT and CDR2 YENEEA. DNA of the CDR3: TGTGCCAGCAGCCATGCCTACGAGCAGTACTTC. Protein sequence: CASSHAYEQYF.

V and J are TRBV7-8 and TRBJ1-1; 9 bases align to TRBD1. The germline V gene has CDR1 SGHVS and CDR2 FQNEAQ. Trimming took 7 bases from V and 11 from J; bases not matched to a gene: 20. This CDR3 is 16 amino acids long. The CDR3 DNA reads as TGTGCCAGCATCCCCTATCTCGGGACAGGGACGTTCTGGGCTTTCTTT. Its protein product is CASIPYLGTGTFWAFF.

The chain links TRBV9 to TRBJ2-5; tentative D call: TRBD2 (5 bases). CDR1 is SGDLS and CDR2 is YYNGEE in the germline V gene. V lost 0 bases to trimming and J lost 4 bases, with 13 bases between them. This CDR3 spans 15 amino acids. The DNA of the CDR3 is TGTGCCAGCAGCGTAGGAGGGCGGACCGGAGAGACCCAGTACTTC. Translating it yields CASSVGGRTGETQYF.